A single sample is the source of the 12 T cell receptor beta chains below, sequenced in a study of blood T cells in healthy people across ages. Primers used in a second PCR of roughly 6 to 11 cycles were a sample-barcoded 5' primer and a J-beta primer mix. TCRdb re-called the 5' RACE reads through MiXCR, storing one row per CDR3 protein. The data contain roughly 700,000 distinct CDR3 sequences, around 25% of them singletons. These data are also associated with another study on T cells of mothers and their children.

Sequencing input: blood. All receptors come from a boy aged 5-17 years in good health.

This clonotype was observed a few times. The chain recombines TRBV5-1 with TRBJ2-7; 9 nucleotides match TRBD1. The J segment lost 5 bases and the V segment lost 0 bases, leaving 3 bases of the junction unmatched. Germline loops: CDR1 SGHRS, CDR2 YFSETQ. The CDR3 runs to 14 residues. The CDR3 DNA follows: TGCGCCAGCAGCTTGGGGGACAGGGCCGACGAGCAGTACTTC. This gives the protein CASSLGDRADEQYF.

Written as DNA, the CDR3 is TGTGCCAGCAGCCCCGGGCCCACCGGGGAGCTGTTTTTT. Its protein product is CASSPGPTGELFF. The chain has TRBV13 and TRBJ2-2; no reliable D call. V was trimmed by 5 bases and J by 4 bases, leaving 8 bases between them. Germline V gene data show CDR1 as PRHDT and CDR2 as FYEKMQ (reference sequence). This CDR3 is 13 amino acids long.

The V and J genes are TRBV7-9 and TRBJ2-7; the match to TRBD2 covers 8 bases. Germline V lookup: CDR1 SEHNR, CDR2 FQNEAQ (reference sequence). Trimming cost V 5 bases and J 2 bases; bases outside gene matches: 5. CDR3 length: 14 residues. CDR3: CASSVGLGTYEQYF. The DNA for the CDR3 is TGTGCCAGCAGCGTGGGACTAGGAACCTACGAGCAGTACTTC.

The chain couples TRBV7-8 to TRBJ2-3; D not certain. This CDR3 spans 14 amino acids. The V end was cut by 0 bases, the J end by 2 bases, with 6 bases between. Germline-derived CDR1 and CDR2 are SGHVS and FQNEAQ. The CDR3 loop reads CASSLALPTDTQYF. In DNA form, the CDR3 reads TGTGCCAGCAGCTTAGCTCTCCCCACAGATACGCAGTATTTT.

The V gene is TRBV7-9, the J gene TRBJ1-1; 7 nucleotides agree with TRBD1. V shed 10 bases and J 1 base; nucleotides not matched to a gene: 15. CDR1 SEHNR and CDR2 FQNEAQ come from the germline V gene (reference sequence). The CDR3 covers 16 residues. In DNA form, the CDR3 reads TGTGCCACCACCGGGCGCAAAGGACAGGCGAACACTGAAGCTTTCTTT. Translated, it gives CATTGRKGQANTEAFF.

This rearrangement joins TRBV7-2 to TRBJ2-5; D is uncertain. V dropped 4 bases and J dropped 5 bases, with 11 bases sitting between them. The CDR3 consists of 13 residues. Germline lookup yields CDR1 SGHTA and CDR2 FQGNSA. The CDR3 region is CASSSYSAETQYF. In DNA, the CDR3 is TGTGCCAGCAGCTCCTATTCAGCGGAGACCCAGTACTTC.

The chain uses TRBV12-3 or TRBV12-4 and TRBJ1-4; the match to TRBD1 covers 11 bases. The CDR3 extends over 17 amino acids. V gave up 6 bases and J gave up 4 bases; unmatched junction bases: 10. CDR3 DNA: TGTGCCAGCAGCCCCGGGACAGGGGGATCGCATAATGAAAAACTGTTTTTT. Translated: CASSPGTGGSHNEKLFF.

The chain has TRBV2 and TRBJ2-3, with TRBD2 identical over 7 bases. CDR3 size: 14 residues. The V and J ends lost 6 bases and 2 bases, in that order; junction bases with no gene match: 5. Germline V gene data show CDR1 as SNHLY and CDR2 as FYNNEI. The CDR3 loop reads CASRSGTDTDTQYF. The CDR3 bases are TGTGCCAGCAGAAGCGGGACTGACACAGATACGCAGTATTTT.

This clonotype was detected only a few times. The rearrangement uses TRBV12-3 or TRBV12-4 and TRBJ2-1; D is ambiguous. This CDR3 contains 15 residues. Trimming pared 4 bases from V and 0 bases from J, leaving 10 bases between. The CDR3 sequence is CASSYRLVSYNEQFF. The CDR3 DNA reads TGTGCCAGCAGTTACCGACTCGTCTCCTACAATGAGCAGTTCTTC.

This clonotype was counted only a few times. The J gene is TRBJ2-3, the V gene TRBV29-1; D tentatively fits TRBD1 or TRBD2 (5 bases each). This CDR3 is built from 11 residues. In germline, CDR1 is SQVTM, CDR2 ANQGSEA. The V gene lost 4 bases and the J gene lost 11 bases, with 13 bases spanning the gap. Here the CDR3 reads CSVGGKSKQYF. The CDR3 DNA follows: TGCAGCGTTGGGGGGAAGAGTAAGCAGTATTTT.

This chain uses TRBV7-3 with TRBJ2-1; 9 nucleotides match TRBD2. The CDR3 is 15 residues long. Trimming cost V 2 bases and J 10 bases; bases outside gene matches: 9. In germline, CDR1 is SGHTA, CDR2 FQGTGA. The CDR3 nucleotides are TGTGCCAGCAGCTTAGTAGCGGGAGCTTCTGGAGAGCAGTTCTTC. Translated: CASSLVAGASGEQFF.

The chain combines TRBV21-1 with TRBJ2-5; whether TRBD1, the table's D call, matches the DNA was not checked. TRBJ2-7 explains the end of the DNA better; the J call may be wrong. TRBV21-1 corresponds to a pseudogene. The CDR3 length is 16 residues. The CDR3 DNA follows: TGTGCCAGCAGCAAAGATACGGGAAGTTCACCCTACGAGCAGTACTTC. Its protein product is CASSKDTGSSPYEQYF.